The 5 T cell receptor beta chains listed next were all sequenced from one sample in a study of response to subunit inactivated influenza vaccine. TCRdb re-called the RT-PCR reads through MiXCR, storing one row per CDR3 protein. Of some 640,000 distinct CDR3 sequences in the sample, roughly 13% were seen once. Source: PBMCs from blood, taken less than 15 days before vaccination. The receptors were gathered from a man aged 50 or older who received an inactivated influenza vaccine.

The chain employs TRBV2 and TRBJ2-7; 7 bases are a match to TRBD1. Germline CDR1 reads SNHLY; CDR2 reads FYNNEI. There are 12 residues in the CDR3. J was trimmed by 1 base and V by 8 bases; bases with no gene match: 2. DNA of the CDR3: TGTGCCAGCGGGGGACAGTCCTACGAGCAGTACTTC. Protein sequence: CASGGQSYEQYF.

The V call is TRBV7-2, the J call TRBJ2-4; 8 bases are a match to TRBD2. CDR3 length: 16 residues. Germline CDR1 is SGHTA and CDR2 is FQGNSA. Trimming at V came to 5 bases and at J to 3 bases, leaving 9 bases not matched to a gene. The DNA of the CDR3 is TGTGCCAGCAGCGTGACGGGGGGGCTTATCAAAAACATTCAGTACTTC. This encodes CASSVTGGLIKNIQYF.

This clonotype was seen a few times. The chain recombines TRBV6-2 or TRBV6-3 with TRBJ2-6, with D unclear. V lost 7 bases and J lost 0, with 4 bases in between. The CDR3 length is 13 residues. CDR1 and CDR2 (germline): MNHEY, SVGEGT. CDR3 protein: CASTDSGANVLTF. The CDR3, as DNA: TGTGCCAGCACCGACTCTGGGGCCAACGTCCTGACTTTC.

The rearrangement uses TRBV7-3 and TRBJ2-3; D might be TRBD2 (6 bases). The CDR3 length is 16 residues. CDR1 SGHTA and CDR2 FQGTGA come from the germline V gene. V lost 5 bases to trimming and J lost 1 base, with 16 bases between them. The chain's CDR3 is CASSPNSGGGTDTQYF. CDR3 nucleotide sequence: TGTGCCAGCAGCCCCAATAGCGGAGGCGGCACAGATACGCAGTATTTT.

This clonotype was recorded at least ten times. J is TRBJ2-3 and V is TRBV28; 14 bases are a match to TRBD2. Unmatched junction bases numbered 12, after V lost 5 bases and J lost 2 bases. The CDR3 runs to 19 residues. Germline loops: CDR1 MDHEN, CDR2 SYDVKM. CDR3 coding DNA: TGTGCCAGCAGTCCCCCTCCTCGACTAGCGGGGGGGCTCACAGATACGCAGTATTTT. Its protein product is CASSPPPRLAGGLTDTQYF. Variable domain in full (rest from reference TRBV28 and TRBJ2-3): DVKVTQSSRYLVKRTGEKVFLECVQDMDHENMFWYRQDPGLGLRLIYFSYDVKMKEKGDIPEGYSVSREKKERFSLILESASTNQTSMYLCASSPPPRLAGGLTDTQYFGPGTRLTVL.